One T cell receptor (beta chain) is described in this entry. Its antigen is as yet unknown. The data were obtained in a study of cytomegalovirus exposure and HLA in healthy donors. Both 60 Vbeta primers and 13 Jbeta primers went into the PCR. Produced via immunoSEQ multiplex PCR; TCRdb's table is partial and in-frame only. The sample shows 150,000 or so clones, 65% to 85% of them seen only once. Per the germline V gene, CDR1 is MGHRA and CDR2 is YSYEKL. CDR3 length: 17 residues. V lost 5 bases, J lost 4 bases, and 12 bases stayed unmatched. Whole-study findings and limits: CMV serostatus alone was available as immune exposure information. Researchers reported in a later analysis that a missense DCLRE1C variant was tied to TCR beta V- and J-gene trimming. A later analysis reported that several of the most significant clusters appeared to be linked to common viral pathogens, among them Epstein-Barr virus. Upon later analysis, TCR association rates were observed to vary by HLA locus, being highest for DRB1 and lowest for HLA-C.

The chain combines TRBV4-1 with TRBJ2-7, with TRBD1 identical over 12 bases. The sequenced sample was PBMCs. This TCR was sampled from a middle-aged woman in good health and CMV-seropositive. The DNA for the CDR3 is TGCGCCAGCAGCGCCCCGGGACAGGGGGCCAAAAGTTACGAGCAGTACTTC. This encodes CASSAPGQGAKSYEQYF.